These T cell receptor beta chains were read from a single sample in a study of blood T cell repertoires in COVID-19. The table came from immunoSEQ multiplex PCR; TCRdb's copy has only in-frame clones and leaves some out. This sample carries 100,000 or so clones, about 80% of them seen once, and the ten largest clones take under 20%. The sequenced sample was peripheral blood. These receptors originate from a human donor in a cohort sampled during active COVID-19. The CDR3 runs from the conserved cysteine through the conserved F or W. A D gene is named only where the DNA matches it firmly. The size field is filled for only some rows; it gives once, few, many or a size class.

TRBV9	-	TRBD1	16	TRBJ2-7	CASSSNTGTGFYEQYF	TGTGCCAGCAGCTCAAACACCGGGACAGGGTTCTACGAGCAGTACTTC
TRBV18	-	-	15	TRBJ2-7	CASSPSQGKGYEQYF	TGTGCCAGCTCACCCTCACAGGGTAAGGGGTACGAGCAGTACTTC
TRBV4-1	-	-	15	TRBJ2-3	CASSASGTSTDTQYF	TGCGCCAGCAGCGCAAGCGGTACTAGCACAGATACGCAGTATTTT
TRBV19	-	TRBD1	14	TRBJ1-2	CASSITGGLYGYTF	TGTGCCAGTAGTATCACAGGGGGACTCTATGGCTACACCTTC
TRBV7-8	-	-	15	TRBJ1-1	CASSLVETVNTEAFF	TGTGCCAGCAGCTTAGTGGAGACAGTAAACACTGAAGCTTTCTTT
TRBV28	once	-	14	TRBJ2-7	CASSLGLGGFEQYF	TGTGCCAGCAGTCTTGGATTAGGGGGATTCGAGCAGTACTTC
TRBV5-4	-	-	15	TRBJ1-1	CASSRTGYGNTEAFF	TGTGCCAGCAGTCGTACAGGGTACGGGAACACTGAAGCTTTCTTT
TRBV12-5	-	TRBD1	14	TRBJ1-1	CASGLYGTVFEAFF	TGTGCTAGTGGTTTGTACGGGACAGTCTTTGAAGCTTTCTTT
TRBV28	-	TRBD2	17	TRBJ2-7	CASSSSPSGTLSYEQYF	TGTGCCAGCAGTTCCTCTCCTAGCGGGACTCTCTCCTACGAGCAGTACTTC
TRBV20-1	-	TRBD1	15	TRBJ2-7	CSASSGQGKSYEQYF	TGCAGTGCTAGTAGCGGACAGGGGAAATCCTACGAGCAGTACTTC
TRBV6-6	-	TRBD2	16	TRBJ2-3	CASSSTGGRGTDTQYF	TGTGCCAGCTCATCGACCGGCGGGAGGGGAACAGATACGCAGTATTTT
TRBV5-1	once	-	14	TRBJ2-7	CASSRGGYSYEQYF	TGCGCCAGCTCGAGGGGGGGCTACTCCTACGAGCAGTACTTC
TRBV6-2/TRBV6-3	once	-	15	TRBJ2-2	CASSPLVVGTGELFF	TGTGCCAGCAGTCCCCTAGTAGTAGGCACCGGGGAGCTGTTTTTT
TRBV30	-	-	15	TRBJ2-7	CAWGVSPSRSSEQYF	TGTGCCTGGGGGGTAAGCCCCTCCCGGAGCTCGGAGCAGTACTTC
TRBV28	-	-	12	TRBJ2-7	CASRGSGAEQYF	TGTGCCAGCAGGGGATCGGGAGCCGAGCAGTACTTC
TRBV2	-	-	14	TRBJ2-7	CASSDQVSSYEQYF	TGTGCCAGCAGTGACCAGGTCAGCTCCTACGAGCAGTACTTC
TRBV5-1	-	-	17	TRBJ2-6	CASSSLISGTTSNVLTF	TGCGCCAGCAGCTCATTGATCTCGGGGACAACGTCGAACGTCCTGACTTTC
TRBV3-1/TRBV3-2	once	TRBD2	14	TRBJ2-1	CASSPPGGYNEQFF	TGTGCCAGCAGCCCACCGGGGGGCTACAATGAGCAGTTCTTC
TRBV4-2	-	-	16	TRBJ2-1	CASSPRRDDTYNEQFF	TGTGCCAGCAGCCCGAGGCGGGACGATACCTACAATGAGCAGTTCTTC
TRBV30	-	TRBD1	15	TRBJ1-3	CAWMARDRDGNTIYF	TGTGCCTGGATGGCCCGGGACAGGGATGGAAACACCATATATTTT
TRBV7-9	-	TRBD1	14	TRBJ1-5	CASSLEGGGQPQHF	TGTGCCAGCAGCTTAGAAGGGGGCGGTCAGCCCCAGCATTTT
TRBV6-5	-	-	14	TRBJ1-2	CASTGWVGAGGYTF	TGTGCCAGCACCGGATGGGTGGGGGCTGGTGGCTACACCTTC